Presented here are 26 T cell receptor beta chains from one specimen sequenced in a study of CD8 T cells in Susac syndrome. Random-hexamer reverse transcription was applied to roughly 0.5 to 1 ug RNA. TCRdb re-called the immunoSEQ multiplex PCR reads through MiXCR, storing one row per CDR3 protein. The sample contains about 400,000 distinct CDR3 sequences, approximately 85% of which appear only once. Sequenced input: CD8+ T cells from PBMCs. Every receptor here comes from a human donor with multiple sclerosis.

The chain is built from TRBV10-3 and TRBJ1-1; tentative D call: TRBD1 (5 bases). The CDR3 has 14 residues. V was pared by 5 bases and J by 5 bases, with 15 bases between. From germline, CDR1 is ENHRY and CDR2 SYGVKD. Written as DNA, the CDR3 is TGTGCCATCAGTAACCCGGACGGGGGTACTGAAGCTTTCTTT. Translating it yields CAISNPDGGTEAFF.

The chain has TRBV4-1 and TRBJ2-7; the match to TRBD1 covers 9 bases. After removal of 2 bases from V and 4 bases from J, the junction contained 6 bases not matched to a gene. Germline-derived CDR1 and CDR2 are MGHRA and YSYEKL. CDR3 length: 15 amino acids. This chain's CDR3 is CASSQHRDRVYEQYF. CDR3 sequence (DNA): TGCGCCAGCAGCCAACACCGGGACAGGGTGTACGAGCAGTACTTC.

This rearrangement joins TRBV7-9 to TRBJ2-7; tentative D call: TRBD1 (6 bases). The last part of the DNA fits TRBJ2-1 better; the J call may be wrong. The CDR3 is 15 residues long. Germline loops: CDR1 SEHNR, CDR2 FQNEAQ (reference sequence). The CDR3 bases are TGTGCCAGCAGCTCAGATGGGGGCACTTGGCACGAGCAGTTCTTC. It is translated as CASSSDGGTWHEQFF.

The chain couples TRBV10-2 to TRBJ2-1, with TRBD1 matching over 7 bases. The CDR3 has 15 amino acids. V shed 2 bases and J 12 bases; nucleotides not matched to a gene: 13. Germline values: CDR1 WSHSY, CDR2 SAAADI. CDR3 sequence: CASSEPWDSRTGQFF. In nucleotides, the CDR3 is TGCGCCAGCAGTGAGCCCTGGGACAGCCGTACGGGGCAGTTCTTC.

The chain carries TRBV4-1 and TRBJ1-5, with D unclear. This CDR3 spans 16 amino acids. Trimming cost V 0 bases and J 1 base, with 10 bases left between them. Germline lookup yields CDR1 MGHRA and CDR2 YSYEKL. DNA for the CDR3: TGCGCCAGCAGCCAAGAAGGCAGTCTAAGCAATCAGCCCCAGCATTTT. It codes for CASSQEGSLSNQPQHF.

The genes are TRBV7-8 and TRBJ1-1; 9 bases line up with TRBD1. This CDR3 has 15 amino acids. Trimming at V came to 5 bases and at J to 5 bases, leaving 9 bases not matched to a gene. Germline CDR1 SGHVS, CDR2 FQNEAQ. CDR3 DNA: TGTGCCAGCAGCCGACTAATGGGACAGGGAACTGAAGCTTTCTTT. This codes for CASSRLMGQGTEAFF.

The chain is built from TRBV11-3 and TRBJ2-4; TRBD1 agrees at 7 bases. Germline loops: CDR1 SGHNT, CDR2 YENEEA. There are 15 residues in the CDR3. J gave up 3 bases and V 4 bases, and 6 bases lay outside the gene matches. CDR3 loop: CASSSPRDSKNIQYF. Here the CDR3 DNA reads TGTGCCAGCAGCTCCCCCCGGGACAGCAAAAACATTCAGTACTTC.

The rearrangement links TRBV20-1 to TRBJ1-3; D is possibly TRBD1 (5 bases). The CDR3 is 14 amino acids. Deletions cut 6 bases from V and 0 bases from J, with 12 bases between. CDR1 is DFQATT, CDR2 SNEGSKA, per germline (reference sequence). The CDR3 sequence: CSAFDGHSGNTIYF. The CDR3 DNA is TGCAGTGCCTTCGACGGACACTCTGGAAACACCATATATTTT.

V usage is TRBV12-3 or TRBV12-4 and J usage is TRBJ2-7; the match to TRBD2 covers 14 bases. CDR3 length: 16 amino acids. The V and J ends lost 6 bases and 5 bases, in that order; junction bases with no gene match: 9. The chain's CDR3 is CASSWTSGRISHEQYF. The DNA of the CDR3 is TGTGCCAGCAGCTGGACTAGCGGGAGGATTTCCCACGAGCAGTACTTC.

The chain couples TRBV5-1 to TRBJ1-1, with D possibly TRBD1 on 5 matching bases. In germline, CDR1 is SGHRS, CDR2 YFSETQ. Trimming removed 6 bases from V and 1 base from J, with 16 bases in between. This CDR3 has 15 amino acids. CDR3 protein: CASTLGEGQNTEAFF. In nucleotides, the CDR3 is TGCGCCAGCACCCTTGGGGAGGGGCAGAACACTGAAGCTTTCTTT.

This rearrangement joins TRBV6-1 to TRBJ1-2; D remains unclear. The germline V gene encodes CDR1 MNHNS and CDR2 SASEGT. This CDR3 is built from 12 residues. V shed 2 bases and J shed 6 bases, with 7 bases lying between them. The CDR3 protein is CASSELDDGYTF. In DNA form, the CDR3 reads TGTGCCAGCAGTGAACTAGATGATGGCTACACCTTC.

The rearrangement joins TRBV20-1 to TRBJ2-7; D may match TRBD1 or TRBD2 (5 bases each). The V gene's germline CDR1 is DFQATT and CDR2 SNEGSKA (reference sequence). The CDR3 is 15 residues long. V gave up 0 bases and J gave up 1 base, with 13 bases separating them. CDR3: CSARDSRGSSYEQYF. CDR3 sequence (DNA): TGCAGTGCTAGAGATTCCCGGGGCTCTTCCTACGAGCAGTACTTC.

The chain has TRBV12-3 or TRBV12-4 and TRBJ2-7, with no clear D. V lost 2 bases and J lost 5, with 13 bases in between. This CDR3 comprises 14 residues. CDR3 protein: CASSLSGYGDEQYF. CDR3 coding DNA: TGTGCCAGCAGTTTATCTGGGTACGGTGACGAGCAGTACTTC.

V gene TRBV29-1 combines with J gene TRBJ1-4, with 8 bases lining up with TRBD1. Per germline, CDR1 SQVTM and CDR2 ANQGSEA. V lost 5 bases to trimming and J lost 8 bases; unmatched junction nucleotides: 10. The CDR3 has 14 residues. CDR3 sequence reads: CSVPSNDRGEKLFF. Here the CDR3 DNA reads TGCAGCGTTCCGTCAAATGACAGGGGCGAAAAACTGTTTTTT.

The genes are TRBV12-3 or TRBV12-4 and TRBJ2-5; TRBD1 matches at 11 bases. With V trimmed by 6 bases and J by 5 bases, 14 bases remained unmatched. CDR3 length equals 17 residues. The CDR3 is CASSPSDPGQGGETQYF. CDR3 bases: TGTGCCAGCAGCCCCAGTGATCCGGGACAGGGGGGGGAGACCCAGTACTTC.

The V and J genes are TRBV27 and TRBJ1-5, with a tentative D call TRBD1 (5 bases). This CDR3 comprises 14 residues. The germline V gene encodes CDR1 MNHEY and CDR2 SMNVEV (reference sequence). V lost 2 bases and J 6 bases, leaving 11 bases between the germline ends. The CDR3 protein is CASSLPGFGQPQHF. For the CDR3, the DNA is TGTGCCAGCAGTTTACCAGGGTTCGGTCAGCCCCAGCATTTT.

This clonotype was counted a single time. Here the CDR3 reads CSARIPGLAGGRTYNEQFF. DNA for the CDR3: TGCAGTGCTAGAATTCCGGGGCTAGCGGGAGGGCGGACCTACAATGAGCAGTTCTTC. The chain is built from TRBV20-1 and TRBJ2-1, with TRBD2 matching over 12 bases. V dropped 2 bases and J dropped 2; count of bases not matched to a gene: 13. The germline V gene encodes CDR1 DFQATT and CDR2 SNEGSKA (reference sequence). The CDR3 contains 19 residues.

The CDR3 DNA follows: TGTGCCAGTAGTATAGATCGGGGACTCCCACCCGGAGATGAGCAGTTCTTC. This gives the protein CASSIDRGLPPGDEQFF. This chain connects TRBV19 to TRBJ2-1; perhaps TRBD2 as D (6 bases). V lost 0 bases to trimming and J lost 8 bases, with 20 bases between them. The CDR3 sequence is 17 residues long. Looked up from germline, CDR1 is LNHDA and CDR2 is SQIVND (reference sequence). The full variable domain, with the rest looked up from reference TRBV19 and TRBJ2-1, is DGGITQSPKYLFRKEGQNVTLSCEQNLNHDAMYWYRQDPGQGLRLIYYSQIVNDFQKGDIAEGYSVSREKKESFPLTVTSAQKNPTAFYLCASSIDRGLPPGDEQFFGPGTRLTVL.

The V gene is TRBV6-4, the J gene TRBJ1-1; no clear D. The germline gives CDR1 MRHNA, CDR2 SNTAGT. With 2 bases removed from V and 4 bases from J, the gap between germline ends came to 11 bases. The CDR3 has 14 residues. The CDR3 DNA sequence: TGTGCCAGCAGTGACAGGGATGGAGGCACTGAAGCTTTCTTT. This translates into CASSDRDGGTEAFF.

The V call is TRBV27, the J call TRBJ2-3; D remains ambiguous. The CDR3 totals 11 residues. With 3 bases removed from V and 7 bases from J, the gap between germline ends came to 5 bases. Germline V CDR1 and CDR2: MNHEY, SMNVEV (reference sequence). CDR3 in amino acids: CASSFLNTQYF. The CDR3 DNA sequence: TGTGCCAGCAGTTTTCTAAATACGCAGTATTTT.

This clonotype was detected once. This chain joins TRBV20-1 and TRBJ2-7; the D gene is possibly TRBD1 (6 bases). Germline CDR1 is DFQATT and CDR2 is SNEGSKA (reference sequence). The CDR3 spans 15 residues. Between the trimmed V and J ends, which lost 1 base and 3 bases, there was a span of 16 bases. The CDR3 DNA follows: TGCAGTGCTAGAGTCCCGGGACACAGTTTCTACGAGCAGTACTTC. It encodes CSARVPGHSFYEQYF.

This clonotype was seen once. The CDR3 loop is CASSPTGVLGELFF. The CDR3 nucleotides read TGTGCCAGCAGCCCTACAGGGGTTCTCGGGGAGCTGTTTTTT. J is TRBJ2-2 and V is TRBV27, with 7 bases identical to TRBD1. There are 14 residues in the CDR3. Germline trimming cut 6 bases from V and 7 bases from J; bases unmatched to any gene: 8. The germline gives CDR1 MNHEY, CDR2 SMNVEV (reference sequence).

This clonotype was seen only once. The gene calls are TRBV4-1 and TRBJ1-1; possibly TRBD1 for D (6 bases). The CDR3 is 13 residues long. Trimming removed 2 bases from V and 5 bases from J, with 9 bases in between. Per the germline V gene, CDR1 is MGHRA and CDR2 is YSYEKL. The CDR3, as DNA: TGCGCCAGCAGCCAAACAGGGAGGACTGAAGCTTTCTTT. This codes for CASSQTGRTEAFF.

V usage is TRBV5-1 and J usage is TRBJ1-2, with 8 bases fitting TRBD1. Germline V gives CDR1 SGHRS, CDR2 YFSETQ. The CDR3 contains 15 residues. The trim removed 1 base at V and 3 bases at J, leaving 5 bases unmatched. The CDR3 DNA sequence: TGCGCCAGCAGCTTGTATGCAGGGGGCGACTATGGCTACACCTTC. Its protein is CASSLYAGGDYGYTF.

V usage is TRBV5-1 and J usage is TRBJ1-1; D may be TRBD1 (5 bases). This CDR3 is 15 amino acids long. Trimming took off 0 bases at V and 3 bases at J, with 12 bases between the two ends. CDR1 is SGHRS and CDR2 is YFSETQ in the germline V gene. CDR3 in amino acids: CASSLVVLGDTEAFF. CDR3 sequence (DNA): TGCGCCAGCAGCTTGGTGGTCCTGGGGGACACTGAAGCTTTCTTT.

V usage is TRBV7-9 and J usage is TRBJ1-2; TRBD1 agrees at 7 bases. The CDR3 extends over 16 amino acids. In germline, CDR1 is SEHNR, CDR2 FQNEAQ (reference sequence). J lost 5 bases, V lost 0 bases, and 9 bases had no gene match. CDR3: CASSLAGEGASYGYTF. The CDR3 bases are TGTGCCAGCAGCTTAGCCGGGGAGGGGGCCAGTTATGGCTACACCTTC.